This T cell receptor (beta chain) was identified during a study of control samples from healthy donors and cancer patients. Assay used: immunoSEQ multiplex PCR; TCRdb lists only in-frame clones, some missing. The profile shows 150,000 to 180,000 clones, approximately 94% of them singletons. The CDR3 has 15 amino acids. Germline CDR1 reads LGHNA; CDR2 reads YNFKEQ. Germline trimming cut 4 bases from V and 8 bases from J; bases unmatched to any gene: 7. The TCR comes from a man aged 40-55 years in good health. The specimen sequenced was blood. The chain joins TRBV4-2 to TRBJ1-4; TRBD1 aligns across 10 bases. CDR3 DNA: TGTGCCAGCAGCCCTCCGACAGGGGGCAGGGAAAAACTGTTTTTT. Residues: CASSPPTGGREKLFF.